Shown below are 22 T cell receptor beta chains from a single sample sequenced in a study of T cell responses to AZD1222 COVID-19 vaccine. Assay: immunoSEQ multiplex PCR; the TCRdb copy retains only in-frame clones and omits some. Among 150,000 to 200,000 clones, about 90% were seen once, and the ten largest hold approximately 8%. The material was peripheral blood, obtained on day 0 of AZD1222 vaccination. The receptor set was obtained from an adult in good health.

V gene TRBV28 combines with J gene TRBJ1-2; no clear D. V gave up 6 bases and J gave up 7 bases, with 21 bases separating them. Germline V lookup: CDR1 MDHEN, CDR2 SYDVKM. The CDR3 runs 15 residues. The CDR3, as DNA: TGTGCCAGCAGCCCTATCTTGCGAGGAAAAACTGGCTACACCTTC. This translates into CASSPILRGKTGYTF.

The chain recombines TRBV9 with TRBJ1-3, with D possibly TRBD1 on 5 matching bases. The CDR3 is made up of 12 amino acids. Deletions cut 4 bases from V and 8 bases from J, with 10 bases between. CDR1 is SGDLS, CDR2 YYNGEE, per germline. The CDR3 nucleotides read TGTGCCAGCAGCACTCAGGGAGACACCATATATTTT. Encoded protein: CASSTQGDTIYF.

The table lists this clone with a few counts. This rearrangement joins TRBV27 to TRBJ1-2; D is perhaps TRBD1 (5 bases). Trimming removed 6 bases at V and 6 bases at J, with 17 bases between. The CDR3 is 14 residues long. CDR1 and CDR2 from the germline V gene are MNHEY and SMNVEV (reference sequence). CDR3 in amino acids: CASRRQRDDDGYTF. The CDR3 nucleotides are TGTGCCAGCAGGAGACAGAGGGATGACGATGGCTACACCTTC.

The chain couples TRBV28 to TRBJ2-7; D is unclear. The CDR3 extends over 14 amino acids. The V end lost 3 bases, the J end lost 3 bases, and 12 bases lay between the germline ends. Looked up from germline, CDR1 is MDHEN and CDR2 is SYDVKM. The CDR3 DNA reads TGTGCCAGCAGTTTCACTCGCGAATACTACGAGCAGTACTTC. This sequence encodes CASSFTREYYEQYF.

The chain couples TRBV5-1 to TRBJ2-3; TRBD2 aligns across 16 bases. Trimming took 1 base from V and 1 from J; bases not matched to a gene: 6. The length of the CDR3 is 19 residues. Germline CDR1 reads SGHRS; CDR2 reads YFSETQ. CDR3 sequence: CASSLYPGTSGGGTDTQYF. The DNA for the CDR3 is TGCGCCAGCAGCTTGTACCCCGGGACTAGCGGGGGGGGCACAGATACGCAGTATTTT.

This clone was picked up one time. The chain links TRBV4-1 to TRBJ1-4; TRBD1 agrees at 11 bases. CDR3 length: 16 residues. The V gene's germline CDR1 is MGHRA and CDR2 YSYEKL. V lost 0 bases, J lost 10 bases, and 7 bases stayed unmatched. The CDR3 nucleotides are TGCGCCAGCAGCCAAGATCGGACAGGGGGCAAGTCAAAACTGTTTTTT. It is translated as CASSQDRTGGKSKLFF.

This sequence joins TRBV30 and TRBJ1-5; D unresolved. Looked up from germline, CDR1 is GTSNPN and CDR2 is SVGIG (reference sequence). Trimming left V 4 bases short and J 5 bases short, with 12 bases between. The CDR3 totals 13 residues. CDR3 nucleotides: TGTGCCTGGAACGCAGGTTGGGATCAGCCCCAGCATTTT. Protein: CAWNAGWDQPQHF.

This clone was counted a single time. The J gene is TRBJ1-5, the V gene TRBV2, with a possible D match to TRBD1 (6 bases). CDR3 length equals 12 residues. Trimming pared 6 bases from V and 7 bases from J, leaving 10 bases between. Germline V CDR1 and CDR2: SNHLY, FYNNEI. The CDR3 DNA reads TGTGCCAGCAGACAGGGTGGCCAGCCCCAGCATTTT. Translated: CASRQGGQPQHF.

Of note for this clone: Additional DNA sequences in this sample encode the identical CDR3. The chain has TRBV12-3 or TRBV12-4 and TRBJ1-1; D is unresolved. V was clipped by 2 bases and J by 4 bases, with 5 bases between them. The CDR3 runs to 12 residues. DNA of the CDR3: TGTGCCAGCAGTTTACGGGGCACTGAAGCTTTCTTT. Encoded protein: CASSLRGTEAFF.

As for this clone: At one boundary the junction diverges from the germline segment, which might be a read error. The chain joins TRBV2 to TRBJ2-7; 7 bases line up with TRBD1. The CDR3 length is 14 residues. Germline CDR1 reads SNHLY; CDR2 reads FYNNEI. CDR3 coding DNA: TGTGACAGCAGTGAAAACAACAGGGGTGGCGAGCAGTACTTC. Amino acids: CDSSENNRGGEQYF.

About this clone itself: Other DNA sequences from this sample encode an identical CDR3 as well. DNA of the CDR3: TGCGCCAGCAGCTTGGGAAGCTCTGGAAACACCATATATTTT. Translation: CASSLGSSGNTIYF. The chain links TRBV5-1 to TRBJ1-3; D not resolved. In germline, CDR1 is SGHRS, CDR2 YFSETQ. Trimming cost V 0 bases and J 0 bases, with 4 bases left between them. The CDR3 is 14 residues long.

This clone was picked up a small number of times. The chain has TRBV3-1 (or the pseudogene TRBV3-2) and TRBJ2-3, with 10 bases matching TRBD1. Trimming at V came to 4 bases and at J to 2 bases, leaving 3 bases not matched to a gene. Germline V gene sequence: CDR1 LGHDT, CDR2 YNNKEL (reference sequence). The CDR3 has 15 residues. As DNA, the CDR3 is TGTGCCAGCAGCCCCGGGACAGGGGACACAGATACGCAGTATTTT. Translation: CASSPGTGDTDTQYF.

The chain carries TRBV7-9 and TRBJ1-2, with no clear D. The CDR3 is made up of 14 amino acids. With 4 bases removed from V and 8 bases from J, the gap between germline ends came to 17 bases. Germline values: CDR1 SEHNR, CDR2 FQNEAQ (reference sequence). The CDR3 protein is CASSSSQKRGGYTF. The CDR3 nucleotides are TGTGCCAGCAGCTCCTCCCAAAAAAGAGGCGGCTACACCTTC.

V is TRBV6-5 and J is TRBJ1-1; tentatively, D is TRBD1 (6 bases). Germline V gene lookup returns CDR1 MNHEY and CDR2 SVGAGI. The CDR3 is 15 residues long. Trimming took 2 bases from V and 6 from J, leaving 16 bases between them. The CDR3: CASSYRGLGTAEAFF. DNA of the CDR3: TGTGCCAGCAGTTACCGGGGGCTAGGGACGGCTGAAGCTTTCTTT.

The chain carries TRBV30 and TRBJ1-2, with D unresolved. V lost 2 bases and J 7 bases, leaving 8 bases between the germline ends. The CDR3 covers 11 residues. Germline lookup yields CDR1 GTSNPN and CDR2 SVGIG (reference sequence). The CDR3 coding sequence is TGTGCCTGGAGTCGGGGTAGTGGCTACACCTTC. Translation: CAWSRGSGYTF.

Only one count was recorded for this clone. This chain connects TRBV2 to TRBJ2-6, with D perhaps given as TRBD1 or TRBD2 (5 bases each). Germline CDR1 is SNHLY and CDR2 is FYNNEI. The CDR3 contains 14 residues. V lost 7 bases, J lost 2 bases, and 9 bases lay in between. The CDR3 loop is CASTGATGANVLTF. The DNA for the CDR3 is TGTGCCAGCACCGGGGCAACTGGGGCCAACGTCCTGACTTTC.

V gene TRBV2 combines with J gene TRBJ2-5; possibly TRBD2 for D (6 bases). The CDR3 extends over 14 amino acids. The germline gives CDR1 SNHLY, CDR2 FYNNEI. Trimming stripped 8 bases from V and 0 bases from J, with 13 bases between. The CDR3 protein is CASGRGVYQETQYF. Here the CDR3 DNA reads TGTGCCAGCGGGCGGGGAGTTTACCAAGAGACCCAGTACTTC.

The V and J genes are TRBV7-4 and TRBJ1-6; D remains ambiguous. CDR1 is SGHVT, CDR2 SQSDAQ, per germline. The CDR3 runs 15 residues. V was trimmed by 5 bases and J by 2 bases, leaving 10 bases between them. The DNA for the CDR3 is TGTGCCAGCAGCCCGTGGCAGGCCTATAATTCACCCCTCCACTTT. Translating it yields CASSPWQAYNSPLHF.

The chain's CDR3 is CASSAGGSSNQPQHF. For the CDR3, the DNA is TGTGCCAGCAGCGCAGGGGGGAGTAGCAATCAGCCCCAGCATTTT. This chain uses TRBV9 with TRBJ1-5, with 7 bases matching TRBD1. The length of the CDR3 is 15 residues. V shed 3 bases, J shed 0 bases, and the junction held 3 bases outside the gene matches. The germline V gene has CDR1 SGDLS and CDR2 YYNGEE.

The chain carries TRBV12-3 or TRBV12-4 and TRBJ1-1, with 7 bases identical to TRBD1. Trimming at V came to 6 bases and at J to 0 bases, leaving 1 base not matched to a gene. The length of the CDR3 is 13 residues. CDR3 DNA: TGTGCCAGCAGGGGACAGTTGAACACTGAAGCTTTCTTT. This translates into CASRGQLNTEAFF.

As to this clone: At one end, the junction sequence differs from germline, possibly due to a read error. This sequence joins TRBV10-3 and TRBJ2-5; D is unclear. This CDR3 contains 13 residues. In germline, CDR1 is ENHRY, CDR2 SYGVKD. Written as DNA, the CDR3 is TGTGCCATCAGTGAGTTTGGGGAAGAGAGCCAGTACTTC. It codes for CAISEFGEESQYF.

This chain links TRBV19 with TRBJ1-3; 7 positions match TRBD1. With V trimmed by 1 base and J by 0 bases, 9 bases remained unmatched. The CDR3 loop spans 18 amino acids. Germline V lookup: CDR1 LNHDA, CDR2 SQIVND (reference sequence). The DNA for the CDR3 is TGTGCCAGTAGTATAGCCGGAACAGGGGAGGACTCTGGAAACACCATATATTTT. Translating gives CASSIAGTGEDSGNTIYF.